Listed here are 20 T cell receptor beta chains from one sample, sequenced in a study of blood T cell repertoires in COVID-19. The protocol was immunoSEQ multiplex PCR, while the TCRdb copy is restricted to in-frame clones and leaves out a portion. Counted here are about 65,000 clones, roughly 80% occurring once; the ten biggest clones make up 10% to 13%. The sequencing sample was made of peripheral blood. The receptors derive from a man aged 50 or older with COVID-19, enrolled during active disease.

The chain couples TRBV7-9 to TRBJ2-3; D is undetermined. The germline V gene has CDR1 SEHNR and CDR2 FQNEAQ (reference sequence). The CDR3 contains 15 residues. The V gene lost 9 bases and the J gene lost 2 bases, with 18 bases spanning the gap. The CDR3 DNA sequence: TGTGCCAGTGGATCAGATAGAGGTGCCACAGATACGCAGTATTTT. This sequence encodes CASGSDRGATDTQYF.

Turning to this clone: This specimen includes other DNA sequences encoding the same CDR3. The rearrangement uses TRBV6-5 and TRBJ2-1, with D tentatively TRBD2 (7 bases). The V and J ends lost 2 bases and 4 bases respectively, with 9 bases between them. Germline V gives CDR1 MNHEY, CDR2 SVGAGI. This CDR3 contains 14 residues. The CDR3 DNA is TGTGCCAGCAGTTACAGGGGGGGTTACAATGAGCAGTTCTTC. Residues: CASSYRGGYNEQFF.

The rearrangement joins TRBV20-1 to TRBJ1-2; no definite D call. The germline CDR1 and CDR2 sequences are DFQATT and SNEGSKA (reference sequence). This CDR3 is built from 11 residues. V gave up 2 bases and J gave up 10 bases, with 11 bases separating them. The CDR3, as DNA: TGCAGTGCTAGATTGCGACACACCTACACCTTC. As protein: CSARLRHTYTF.

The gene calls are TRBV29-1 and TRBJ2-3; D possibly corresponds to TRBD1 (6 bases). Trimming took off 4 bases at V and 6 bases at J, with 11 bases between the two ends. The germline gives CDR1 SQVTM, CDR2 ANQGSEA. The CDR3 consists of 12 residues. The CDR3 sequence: CSVGETGDTQYF. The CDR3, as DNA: TGCAGCGTTGGGGAGACAGGTGATACGCAGTATTTT.

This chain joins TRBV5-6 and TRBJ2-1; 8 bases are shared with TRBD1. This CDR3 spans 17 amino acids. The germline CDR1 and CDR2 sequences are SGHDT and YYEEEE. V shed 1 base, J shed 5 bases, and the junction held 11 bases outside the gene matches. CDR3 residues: CASSLYLWAGGHNEQFF. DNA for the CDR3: TGTGCCAGCAGCTTGTACCTTTGGGCAGGGGGCCACAATGAGCAGTTCTTC.

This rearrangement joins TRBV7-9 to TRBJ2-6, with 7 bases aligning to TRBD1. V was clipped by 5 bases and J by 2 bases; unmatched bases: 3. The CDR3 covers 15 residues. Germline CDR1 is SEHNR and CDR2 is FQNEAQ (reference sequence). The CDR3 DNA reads TGTGCCAGCAGCACTCAGGGGGCTGGGGCCAACGTCCTGACTTTC. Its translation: CASSTQGAGANVLTF.

The CDR3 region has the DNA TGTGCCAGCAGCAAGGGACTAGCGGCCCGCACAGATACGCAGTATTTT. This encodes CASSKGLAARTDTQYF. The rearrangement links TRBV5-5 to TRBJ2-3, with 11 positions matching TRBD2. Germline CDR1 reads SGHKS; CDR2 reads YYEKEE (reference sequence). The CDR3 covers 16 residues. V trimming: 4 bases; J trimming: 1 base; junction bases outside the gene matches: 5.

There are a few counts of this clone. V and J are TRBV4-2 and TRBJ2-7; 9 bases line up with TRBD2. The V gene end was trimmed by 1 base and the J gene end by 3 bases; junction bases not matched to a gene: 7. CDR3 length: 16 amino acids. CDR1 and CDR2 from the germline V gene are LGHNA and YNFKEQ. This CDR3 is CASSQGLAGLIYEQYF. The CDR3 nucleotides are TGTGCCAGCAGCCAAGGGCTAGCGGGACTTATCTACGAGCAGTACTTC.

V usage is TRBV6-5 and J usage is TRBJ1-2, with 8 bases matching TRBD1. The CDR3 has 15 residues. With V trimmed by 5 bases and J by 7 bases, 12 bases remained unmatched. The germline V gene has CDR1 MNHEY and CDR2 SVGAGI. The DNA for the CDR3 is TGTGCCAGCAGTCCCAAAATAGCAGGGGGCCTTGGCTACACCTTC. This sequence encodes CASSPKIAGGLGYTF.

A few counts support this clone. CDR3 loop: CASSEDQGTFNYGYTF. The CDR3 nucleotides read TGTGCCAGCAGTGAAGACCAGGGAACATTTAACTATGGCTACACCTTC. The chain is built from TRBV2 and TRBJ1-2, with D possibly matching TRBD1 (5 bases). V was pared by 1 base and J by 1 base, with 13 bases between. Germline loops: CDR1 SNHLY, CDR2 FYNNEI. This CDR3 has 16 amino acids.

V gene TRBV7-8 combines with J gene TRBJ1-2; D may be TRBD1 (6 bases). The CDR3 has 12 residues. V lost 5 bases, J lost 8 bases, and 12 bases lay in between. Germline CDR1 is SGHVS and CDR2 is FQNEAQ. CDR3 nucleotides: TGTGCCAGCAGCGAACAGGGTGGGGGCTACACCTTC. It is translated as CASSEQGGGYTF.

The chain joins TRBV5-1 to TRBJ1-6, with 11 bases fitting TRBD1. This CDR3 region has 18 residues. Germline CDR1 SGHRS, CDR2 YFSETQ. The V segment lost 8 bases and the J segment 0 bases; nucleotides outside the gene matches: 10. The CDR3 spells CASSSGTGGSSYNSPLHF. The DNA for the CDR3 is TGCGCCAGTTCGAGCGGGACAGGGGGGAGCTCCTATAATTCACCCCTCCACTTT.

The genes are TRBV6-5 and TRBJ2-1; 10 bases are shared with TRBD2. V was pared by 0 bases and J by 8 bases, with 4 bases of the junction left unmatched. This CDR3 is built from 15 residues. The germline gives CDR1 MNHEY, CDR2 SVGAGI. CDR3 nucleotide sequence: TGTGCCAGCAGTTACTCGTCTAGCGGGAGCGATGAGCAGTTCTTC. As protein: CASSYSSSGSDEQFF.

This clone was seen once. The chain's CDR3 is CASSPYSQAQPQHF. CDR3 nucleotide sequence: TGTGCCAGCAGCCCCTATTCGCAAGCGCAGCCCCAGCATTTT. This chain joins TRBV7-2 and TRBJ1-5; D not resolved. Germline V CDR1 and CDR2: SGHTA, FQGNSA. The CDR3 totals 14 residues. V lost 5 bases and J 7 bases, leaving 15 bases between the germline ends.

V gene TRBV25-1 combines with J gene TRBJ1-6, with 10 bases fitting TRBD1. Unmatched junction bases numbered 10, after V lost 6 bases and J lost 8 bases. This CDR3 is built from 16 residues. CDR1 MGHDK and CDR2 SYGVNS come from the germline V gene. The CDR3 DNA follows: TGTGCCAGCAGATCGACGACAGGGGGCTCGGATTCACCCCTCCACTTT. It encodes CASRSTTGGSDSPLHF.

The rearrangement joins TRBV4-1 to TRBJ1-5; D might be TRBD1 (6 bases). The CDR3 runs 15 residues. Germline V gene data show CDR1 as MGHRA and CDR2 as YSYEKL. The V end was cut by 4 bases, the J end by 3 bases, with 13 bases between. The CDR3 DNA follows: TGCGCCAGCAGCCCCGTGGACAGACTCAATCAGCCCCAGCATTTT. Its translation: CASSPVDRLNQPQHF.

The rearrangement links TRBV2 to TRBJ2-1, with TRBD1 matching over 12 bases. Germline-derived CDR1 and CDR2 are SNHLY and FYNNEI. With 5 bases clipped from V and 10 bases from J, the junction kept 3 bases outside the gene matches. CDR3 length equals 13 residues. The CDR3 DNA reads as TGTGCCAGCAGTCTGGGGACAGGGGGCGAGCAGTTCTTC. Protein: CASSLGTGGEQFF.

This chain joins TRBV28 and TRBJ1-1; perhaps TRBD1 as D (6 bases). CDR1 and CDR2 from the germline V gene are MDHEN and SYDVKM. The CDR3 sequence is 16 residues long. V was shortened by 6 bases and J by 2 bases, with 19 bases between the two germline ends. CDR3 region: CASRPYGRGENTEAFF. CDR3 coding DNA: TGTGCCAGCAGACCCTATGGCAGGGGCGAAAACACTGAAGCTTTCTTT.

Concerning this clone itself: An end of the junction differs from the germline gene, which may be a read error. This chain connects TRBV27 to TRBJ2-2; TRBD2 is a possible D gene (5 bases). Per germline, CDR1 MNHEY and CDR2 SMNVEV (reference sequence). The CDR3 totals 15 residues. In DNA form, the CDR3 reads TGTGCCAGCAGTTCGGCCCTGCCGAACACCGGGAAGCTGTTTTTT. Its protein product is CASSSALPNTGKLFF.

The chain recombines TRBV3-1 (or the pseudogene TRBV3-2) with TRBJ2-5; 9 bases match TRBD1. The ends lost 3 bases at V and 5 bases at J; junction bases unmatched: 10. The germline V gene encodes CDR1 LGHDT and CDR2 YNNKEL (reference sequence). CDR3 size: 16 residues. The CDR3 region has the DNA TGTGCCAGCAGCCAGGACAGGGGTCTTCATTCGGAGACCCAGTACTTC. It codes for CASSQDRGLHSETQYF.